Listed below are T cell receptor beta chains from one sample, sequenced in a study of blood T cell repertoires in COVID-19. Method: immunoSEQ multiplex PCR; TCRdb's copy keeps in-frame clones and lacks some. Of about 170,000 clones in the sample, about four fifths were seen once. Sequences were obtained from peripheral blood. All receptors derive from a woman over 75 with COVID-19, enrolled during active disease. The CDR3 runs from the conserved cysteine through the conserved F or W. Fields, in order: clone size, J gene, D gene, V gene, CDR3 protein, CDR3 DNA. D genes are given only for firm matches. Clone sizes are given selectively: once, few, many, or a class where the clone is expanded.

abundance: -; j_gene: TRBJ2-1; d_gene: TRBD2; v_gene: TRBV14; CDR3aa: CASSRLAVYNEQFF; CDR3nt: TGTGCCAGCAGTCGACTAGCCGTTTACAATGAGCAGTTCTTC
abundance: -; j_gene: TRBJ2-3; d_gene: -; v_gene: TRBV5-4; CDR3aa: CASSLTGGGDTQYF; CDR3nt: TGTGCCAGCAGCTTGACGGGGGGCGGAGATACGCAGTATTTT
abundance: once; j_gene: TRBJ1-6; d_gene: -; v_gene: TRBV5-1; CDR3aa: CASSPRSNYSPLHF; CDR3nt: TGCGCCAGCAGCCCGCGGTCAAACTATTCACCCCTCCACTTT
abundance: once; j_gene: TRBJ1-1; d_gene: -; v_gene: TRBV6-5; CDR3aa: CASSRDGGRNTEAFF; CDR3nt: TGTGCCAGCAGTCGGGACGGAGGGAGAAACACTGAAGCTTTCTTT
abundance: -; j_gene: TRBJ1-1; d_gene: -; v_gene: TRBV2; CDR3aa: CASSVVRMNTEAFF; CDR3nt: TGTGCCAGCAGTGTAGTTAGAATGAACACTGAAGCTTTCTTT
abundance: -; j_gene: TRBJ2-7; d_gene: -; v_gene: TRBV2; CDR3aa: CASSSGEVYEQYF; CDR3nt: TGTGCCAGCAGCTCCGGAGAGGTCTACGAGCAGTACTTC
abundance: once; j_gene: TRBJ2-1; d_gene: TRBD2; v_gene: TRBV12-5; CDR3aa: CASGSRTSGLYNEQFF; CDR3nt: TGTGCTAGTGGTTCGAGGACTAGCGGGCTTTACAATGAGCAGTTCTTC
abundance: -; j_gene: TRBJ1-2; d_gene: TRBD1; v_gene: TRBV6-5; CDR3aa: CATSTGGGYTF; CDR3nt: TGTGCCACCTCGACAGGGGGAGGCTACACCTTC
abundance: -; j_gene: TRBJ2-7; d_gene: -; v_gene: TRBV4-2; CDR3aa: CASSQVAKGGYEQYF; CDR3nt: TGTGCCAGCAGCCAAGTTGCGAAAGGAGGCTACGAGCAGTACTTC
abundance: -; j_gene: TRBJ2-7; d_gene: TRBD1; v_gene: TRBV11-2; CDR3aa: CASSSSFFTGQGIYEQYF; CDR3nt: TGTGCCAGCAGCTCCTCCTTCTTTACTGGACAGGGGATTTACGAGCAGTACTTC
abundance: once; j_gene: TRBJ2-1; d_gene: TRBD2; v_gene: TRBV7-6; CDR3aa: CASSLGPGLPYNEQFF; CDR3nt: TGTGCCAGCAGCTTAGGTCCGGGACTACCCTACAATGAGCAGTTCTTC
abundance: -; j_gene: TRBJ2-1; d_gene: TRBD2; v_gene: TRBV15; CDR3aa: CATSRSGGTNNEQFF; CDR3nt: TGTGCCACCAGCAGAAGCGGCGGGACTAACAATGAGCAGTTCTTC
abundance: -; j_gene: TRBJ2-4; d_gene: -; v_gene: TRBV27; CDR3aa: CASSFNRANIQYF; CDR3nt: TGTGCCAGCAGTTTCAACAGGGCGAACATTCAGTACTTC
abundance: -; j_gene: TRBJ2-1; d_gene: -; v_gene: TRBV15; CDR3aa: CATSFTTRGSSYNEQFF; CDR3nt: TGTGCCACCAGCTTTACGACAAGGGGATCCAGCTACAATGAGCAGTTCTTC
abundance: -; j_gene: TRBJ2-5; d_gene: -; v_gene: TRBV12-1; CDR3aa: CASSLTGEKTQYF; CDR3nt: TGTGCCAGCAGCCTGACAGGGGAGAAGACCCAGTACTTC
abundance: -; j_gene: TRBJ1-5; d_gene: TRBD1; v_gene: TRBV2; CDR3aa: CASSDQTGGYQPQHF; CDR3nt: TGTGCCAGCAGTGACCAGACAGGGGGCTACCAGCCCCAGCATTTT
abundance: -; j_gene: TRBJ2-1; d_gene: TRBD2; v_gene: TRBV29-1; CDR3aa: CSVEVRDLLAGRTYNEQFF; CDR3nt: TGCAGCGTTGAAGTGAGGGACCTATTAGCGGGACGAACCTACAATGAGCAGTTCTTC
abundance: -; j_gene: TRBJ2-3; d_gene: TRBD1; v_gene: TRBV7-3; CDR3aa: CASSLMGGTGGADTQYF; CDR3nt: TGTGCCAGCAGCTTAATGGGTGGGACAGGAGGGGCAGATACGCAGTATTTT
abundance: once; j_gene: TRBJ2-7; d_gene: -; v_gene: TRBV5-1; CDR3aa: CASSLASRLGGPYEQYF; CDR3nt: TGCGCCAGCAGCTTGGCCTCGAGACTAGGAGGTCCCTACGAGCAGTACTTC
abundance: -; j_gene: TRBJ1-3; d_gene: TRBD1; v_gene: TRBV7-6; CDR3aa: CASSPQGAGNTIYF; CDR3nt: TGTGCCAGCAGCCCCCAGGGGGCGGGAAACACCATATATTTT
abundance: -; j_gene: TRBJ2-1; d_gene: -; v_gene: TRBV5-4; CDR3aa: CASSLDRALYNEQFF; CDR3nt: TGTGCCAGCAGCTTGGACAGGGCACTCTACAATGAGCAGTTCTTC
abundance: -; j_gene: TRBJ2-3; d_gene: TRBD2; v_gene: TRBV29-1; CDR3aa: CSARLATDTQYF; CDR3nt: TGCAGCGCCCGACTAGCCACAGATACGCAGTATTTT
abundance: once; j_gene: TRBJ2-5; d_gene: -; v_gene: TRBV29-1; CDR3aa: CSAWGLTEKETQYF; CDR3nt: TGCAGCGCGTGGGGGCTGACGGAAAAAGAGACCCAGTACTTC